A single sample gave rise to the 27 T cell receptor beta chains below, sequenced in a study of cytomegalovirus exposure and HLA in healthy donors. The PCR had 60 Vbeta and 13 Jbeta primers. Only in-frame clones appear in the TCRdb table, and some are missing; sequencing was by immunoSEQ multiplex PCR. Counted here are around 170,000 clones, 65% to 75% occurring once; the ten biggest clones make up about 1.6%. The specimen sequenced was PBMCs. The receptors come from a girl aged 10 to 17 in good health and CMV-seronegative.

The chain recombines TRBV27 with TRBJ2-7; D is possibly TRBD1 (6 bases). Trimming shortened V by 6 bases and J by 5 bases, and 14 bases separated the two germline ends. The CDR3 spans 13 residues. CDR1 and CDR2 from the germline V gene are MNHEY and SMNVEV (reference sequence). CDR3 DNA sequence: TGTGCCAGCAGGGGCCGAACAGGGAACGAGCAGTACTTC. Translating it yields CASRGRTGNEQYF.

The chain recombines TRBV5-1 with TRBJ2-5, with 9 bases identical to TRBD2. The CDR3 covers 18 residues. The germline V gene has CDR1 SGHRS and CDR2 YFSETQ. J was trimmed by 2 bases and V by 8 bases; bases with no gene match: 19. CDR3 residues: CASQLGALGRGGQETQYF. As DNA, the CDR3 is TGCGCCAGTCAGCTTGGAGCTCTTGGGCGGGGGGGTCAAGAGACCCAGTACTTC.

The V and J genes are TRBV9 and TRBJ2-5; D might be TRBD1 (6 bases). The V gene lost 3 bases and the J gene lost 1 base, with 10 bases spanning the gap. This CDR3 has 14 residues. Germline V gives CDR1 SGDLS, CDR2 YYNGEE. As DNA, the CDR3 is TGTGCCAGCAGCGCCGGACAGTTCCAAGAGACCCAGTACTTC. Amino acids: CASSAGQFQETQYF.

The chain has TRBV6-5 and TRBJ2-2; D is undetermined. Between the trimmed V and J ends, which lost 10 bases and 6 bases, there was a span of 18 bases. The CDR3 runs 14 residues. Germline CDR1 is MNHEY and CDR2 is SVGAGI. Here the CDR3 DNA reads TGTGCCACCAATGAACATTTTATATCCGGGGAGCTGTTTTTT. Amino acid sequence: CATNEHFISGELFF.

V gene TRBV11-2 combines with J gene TRBJ2-5, with D unresolved. Germline CDR1 is SGHAT and CDR2 is FQNNGV. Deletions cut 5 bases from V and 0 bases from J, with 7 bases between. The CDR3 totals 13 residues. The CDR3, as DNA: TGTGCCAGCAGCCCCGGGTACCAAGAGACCCAGTACTTC. Its protein product is CASSPGYQETQYF.

V usage is TRBV5-5 and J usage is TRBJ2-6; 9 bases fit TRBD1. The CDR3 length is 18 residues. From germline, CDR1 is SGHKS and CDR2 YYEKEE (reference sequence). With V trimmed by 4 bases and J by 5 bases, 13 bases remained unmatched. CDR3 bases: TGTGCCAGCAGCCCGGCGGACAGGGGTCCCCTATGGGCCAACGTCCTGACTTTC. The encoded protein is CASSPADRGPLWANVLTF.

As regards this clone: No DNA is shown, since the ends of the CDR3 on it are uncertain; the CDR3 is the one TCRdb lists. J is TRBJ1-6 and V is TRBV5-4. The V gene's germline CDR1 is SGHNT and CDR2 YYREEE (reference sequence). The CDR3 length equals 17 residues, ends included. The CDR3 sequence: CASSFGSGGWNNSPLHF.

The V and J genes are TRBV7-2 and TRBJ2-5; TRBD2 agrees at 9 bases. The germline gives CDR1 SGHTA, CDR2 FQGNSA. After removal of 3 bases from V and 7 bases from J, the junction contained 3 bases not matched to a gene. CDR3 size: 13 residues. The CDR3 spells CASSLGLAGTQYF. The CDR3 DNA follows: TGTGCCAGCAGCTTGGGACTAGCCGGGACCCAGTACTTC.

V and J are TRBV4-1 and TRBJ1-1; 9 bases fit TRBD1. The CDR3 is 18 residues long. V shed 1 base and J 0 bases; nucleotides not matched to a gene: 9. Germline V gene lookup returns CDR1 MGHRA and CDR2 YSYEKL. As DNA, the CDR3 is TGCGCCAGCAGCCAAGCCACAGGGGGCGCGGACTTGAACACTGAAGCTTTCTTT. Protein: CASSQATGGADLNTEAFF.

V and J are TRBV12-1 and TRBJ2-7; TRBD1, the table's D call, lacks a check against the DNA. TRBV12-1 is a pseudogene segment. There are 13 residues in the CDR3. Here the CDR3 DNA reads TGTGCCAGCAGCGTCCAACAGTTACGAGTGGAGTACTTC. Translated, it gives CASSVQQLRVEYF.

The chain combines TRBV13 with TRBJ1-1; D is perhaps TRBD1 (6 bases). This CDR3 region has 15 residues. Germline V gene lookup returns CDR1 PRHDT and CDR2 FYEKMQ (reference sequence). V was trimmed by 2 bases and J by 8 bases, leaving 18 bases between them. CDR3 bases: TGTGCCAGCAGCTTAAGATCGCCAGGGACAATCGAAGCTTTCTTT. Translation gives CASSLRSPGTIEAFF.

This chain joins TRBV10-1 and TRBJ1-5, with 9 bases that match TRBD1. CDR1 is WNHNN, CDR2 SYGVQD, per germline (reference sequence). After removal of 6 bases from V and 4 bases from J, the junction contained 7 bases not matched to a gene. The CDR3 length is 15 residues. This chain's CDR3 is CASRNAGTGNQPQHF. CDR3 nucleotide sequence: TGCGCCAGCAGAAACGCCGGGACAGGGAATCAGCCCCAGCATTTT.

This clone was found a few times. This chain connects TRBV23-1 to TRBJ2-5; 8 positions agree with TRBD1. TRBV23-1 is an ORF for which the function is uncertain. CDR3 length: 14 residues. Trimming at V came to 9 bases and at J to 5 bases, leaving 11 bases not matched to a gene. CDR3 coding DNA: TGCGCCAGTCCTGGACAGGGTCAATGGGAGACCCAGTACTTC. Translating gives CASPGQGQWETQYF.

V is TRBV7-9 and J is TRBJ2-1; no clear D gene. The germline V and J ends were trimmed by 5 bases and 7 bases, with 12 bases remaining between them. The germline V gene has CDR1 SEHNR and CDR2 FQNEAQ (reference sequence). This CDR3 comprises 13 residues. The CDR3 coding sequence is TGTGCCAGCAGCCGATCCTCCGGGAATGAGCAGTTCTTC. Translation gives CASSRSSGNEQFF.

This rearrangement joins TRBV7-9 to TRBJ2-7, with a possible D match to TRBD2 (5 bases). The V gene lost 1 base and the J gene lost 0 bases, with 13 bases spanning the gap. The CDR3 runs 16 residues. The germline gives CDR1 SEHNR, CDR2 FQNEAQ (reference sequence). The CDR3: CASSLVLWGASYEQYF. The CDR3 bases are TGTGCCAGCAGCTTAGTCTTATGGGGAGCCTCCTACGAGCAGTACTTC.

The chain recombines TRBV20-1 with TRBJ2-5; TRBD1 is a possible D gene (5 bases). The V gene lost 6 bases and the J gene lost 5 bases, with 10 bases spanning the gap. CDR1 and CDR2 from the germline V gene are DFQATT and SNEGSKA (reference sequence). The CDR3 has 11 amino acids. The CDR3: CSAPKGETQYF. In nucleotides, the CDR3 is TGCAGTGCCCCGAAGGGGGAGACCCAGTACTTC.

This clone occurred once. J is TRBJ2-2 and V is TRBV5-1; 7 bases agree with TRBD1. Germline CDR1 SGHRS, CDR2 YFSETQ. The CDR3 has 15 amino acids. V was pared by 3 bases and J by 1 base, with 3 bases of the junction left unmatched. The CDR3 coding sequence is TGCGCCAGCAGCTCGGGACAGATGAACACCGGGGAGCTGTTTTTT. This gives the protein CASSSGQMNTGELFF.

This clone has a handful of counts. CDR3 sequence: CSVPSASSYNEQFF. The CDR3 DNA sequence: TGCAGCGTACCTAGCGCCAGCTCCTACAATGAGCAGTTCTTC. The chain carries TRBV29-1 and TRBJ2-1; D may be TRBD2 (6 bases). V lost 6 bases and J lost 0, with 12 bases in between. This CDR3 is built from 14 residues. Germline V gives CDR1 SQVTM, CDR2 ANQGSEA.

The CDR3 loop reads CASSLGTIYNEQFF. The CDR3 DNA reads TGTGCCAGCAGCTTAGGGACTATCTACAATGAGCAGTTCTTC. The chain uses TRBV7-9 and TRBJ2-1; tentative D call: TRBD2 (6 bases). This CDR3 is built from 14 residues. The V gene lost 1 base and the J gene lost 3 bases, with 7 bases spanning the gap. Per the germline V gene, CDR1 is SEHNR and CDR2 is FQNEAQ (reference sequence).

V usage is TRBV11-2 and J usage is TRBJ1-2, with 7 bases aligning to TRBD1. The CDR3 totals 16 residues. The V segment lost 2 bases and the J segment 3 bases; nucleotides outside the gene matches: 9. Germline loops: CDR1 SGHAT, CDR2 FQNNGV. This CDR3 is CASSLSLGTAYYGYTF. In DNA, the CDR3 is TGTGCCAGCAGCTTATCGTTGGGGACAGCTTACTATGGCTACACCTTC.

The CDR3 coding sequence is TGTGCCAGCATTGGAGCGACGAGGGCCTACGAGCAGTACTTC. It translates to CASIGATRAYEQYF. The J gene is TRBJ2-7, the V gene TRBV28; D is possibly TRBD2 (5 bases). This CDR3 has 14 residues. V lost 7 bases, J lost 2 bases, and 15 bases lay in between. Germline V gene data show CDR1 as MDHEN and CDR2 as SYDVKM.

The V gene is TRBV2, the J gene TRBJ1-1; TRBD1 matches 9 bases. CDR3 length equals 15 residues. The germline V gene has CDR1 SNHLY and CDR2 FYNNEI. The V gene end was trimmed by 5 bases and the J gene end by 5 bases; junction bases not matched to a gene: 9. The CDR3 loop reads CASSLQGAVETEAFF. The CDR3 DNA is TGTGCCAGCAGTTTACAGGGGGCCGTGGAAACTGAAGCTTTCTTT.

The genes are TRBV7-2 and TRBJ2-5; D is perhaps TRBD2 (5 bases). The CDR3 is 14 residues long. Trimming removed 2 bases from V and 5 bases from J, with 12 bases in between. Germline CDR1 reads SGHTA; CDR2 reads FQGNSA. The CDR3 coding sequence is TGTGCCAGCAGCTTATCAATCACGGGGGAGACCCAGTACTTC. Its protein is CASSLSITGETQYF.

V gene TRBV25-1 combines with J gene TRBJ2-7; 10 nucleotides match TRBD2. From germline, CDR1 is MGHDK and CDR2 SYGVNS. The CDR3 runs to 17 residues. The junction had 8 bases not matched to a gene; V was cut back by 1 base and J by 2 bases. CDR3 amino acids: CASSEWSGGARTYEQYF. The CDR3 DNA reads as TGTGCCAGCAGTGAATGGAGCGGGGGGGCCAGGACCTACGAGCAGTACTTC.

This clone was seen a single time. The gene calls are TRBV29-1 and TRBJ2-1; 7 nucleotides align to TRBD1. CDR1 and CDR2 (germline): SQVTM, ANQGSEA. After removal of 5 bases from V and 7 bases from J, the junction contained 11 bases not matched to a gene. The CDR3 covers 14 residues. CDR3 coding DNA: TGCAGCGTTTCCCTAAACAGGGGCGGTAATGAGCAGTTCTTC. This sequence encodes CSVSLNRGGNEQFF.

This clone was counted between two and nine times. The chain couples TRBV6-1 to TRBJ1-5; no clear D. Trimming shortened V by 5 bases and J by 4 bases, and 9 bases separated the two germline ends. Per the germline V gene, CDR1 is MNHNS and CDR2 is SASEGT. The CDR3 consists of 13 residues. CDR3 protein: CASSPAGNQPQHF. CDR3 DNA sequence: TGTGCCAGCAGTCCCGCGGGGAATCAGCCCCAGCATTTT.

V is TRBV7-9 and J is TRBJ2-3, with 8 nucleotides matching TRBD2. The CDR3 runs 17 residues. CDR1 and CDR2 (germline): SEHNR, FQNEAQ (reference sequence). Germline trimming cut 3 bases from V and 2 bases from J; bases unmatched to any gene: 10. The CDR3 sequence: CASSFRRIAGYTDTQYF. CDR3 sequence (DNA): TGTGCCAGCAGCTTTCGCCGGATAGCGGGGTACACAGATACGCAGTATTTT.